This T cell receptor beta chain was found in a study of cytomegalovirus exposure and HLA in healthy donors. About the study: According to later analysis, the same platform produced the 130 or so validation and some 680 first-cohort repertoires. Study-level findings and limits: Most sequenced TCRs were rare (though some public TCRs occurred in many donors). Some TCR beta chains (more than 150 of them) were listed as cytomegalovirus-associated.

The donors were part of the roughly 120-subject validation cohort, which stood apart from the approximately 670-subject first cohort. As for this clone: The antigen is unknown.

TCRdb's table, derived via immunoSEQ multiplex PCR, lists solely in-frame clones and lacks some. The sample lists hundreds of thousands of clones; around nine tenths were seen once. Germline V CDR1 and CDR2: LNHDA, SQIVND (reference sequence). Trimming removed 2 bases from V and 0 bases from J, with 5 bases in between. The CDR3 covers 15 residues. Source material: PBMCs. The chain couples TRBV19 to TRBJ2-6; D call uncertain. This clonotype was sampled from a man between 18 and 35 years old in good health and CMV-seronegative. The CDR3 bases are TGTGCCAGTAGTATATGGAGCTCTGGGGCCAACGTCCTGACTTTC. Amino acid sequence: CASSIWSSGANVLTF.